This T cell receptor beta chain was captured in a study of cytomegalovirus exposure and HLA in healthy donors. Broader study findings: Association with HLA alleles at 0.05 false discovery rate was found for around 15,000 TCR beta sequences in a later analysis. Prediction of most subjects' HLA-A and HLA-B alleles by TCR beta sequences was reportedly accurate.

PCR employed 60 Vbeta and 13 Jbeta primers. Original processing notes: Later, tens of millions of unique TCR beta chains were counted in an analysis, and roughly 10 million of them were shared. TCRdb's copy holds only in-frame clones and misses some; the assay was immunoSEQ multiplex PCR. D and trimming come from the DNA, and the V and J calls and clone size come from that table. The sample has about 80,000 clones; around 80% are singletons. Note on this clone: What it binds is unknown.

This TCR came from a man aged 50-60 years in good health and CMV-seropositive. Material: PBMCs.

CDR3 in amino acids: CASSSGVAHEQYF. In DNA form, the CDR3 reads TGTGCCAGCAGCTCGGGAGTCGCGCACGAGCAGTACTTC. The chain couples TRBV11-2 to TRBJ2-7, with D maybe TRBD2 (6 bases). This CDR3 contains 13 residues. Trimming cost V 4 bases and J 5 bases, with 12 bases left between them. The V gene's germline CDR1 is SGHAT and CDR2 FQNNGV.